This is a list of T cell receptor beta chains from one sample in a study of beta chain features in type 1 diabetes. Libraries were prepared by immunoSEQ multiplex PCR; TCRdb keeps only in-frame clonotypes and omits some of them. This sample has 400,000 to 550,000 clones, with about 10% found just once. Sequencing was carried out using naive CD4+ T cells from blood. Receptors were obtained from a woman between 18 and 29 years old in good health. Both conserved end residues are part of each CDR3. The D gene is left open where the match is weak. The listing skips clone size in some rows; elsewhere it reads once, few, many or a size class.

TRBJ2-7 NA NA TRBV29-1 TGCAGCGTTGGGCAGGGCGGACTTAGCGAGCAGTACTTC CSVGQGGLSEQYF
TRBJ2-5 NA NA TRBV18 TGTGCCAGCTCACCCAGCGGGTGGAGGTTCTCCCAAGAGACCCAGTACTTC CASSPSGWRFSQETQYF
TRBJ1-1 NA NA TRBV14 TGTGCCAGCAGCCAAGATCTTGGGATTCTGAACACTGAAGCTTTCTTT CASSQDLGILNTEAFF
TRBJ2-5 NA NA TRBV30 TGTGCCTGGAGTAAGGGTTTCAAGGGAGAGACCCAGTACTTC CAWSKGFKGETQYF
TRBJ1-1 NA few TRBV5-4 TGTGCCAGCAGCACCGGATCCGGGACTAAGAAAGGGGCTTTCTTT CASSTGSGTKKGAFF
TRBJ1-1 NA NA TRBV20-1 TGCAGTGCCCTGACTCGGACTGAAGCTTTCTTT CSALTRTEAFF
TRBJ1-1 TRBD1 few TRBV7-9 TGTGCCAGCAGCTTAGGACAGGGGTTTGGGAACACTGAAGCTTTCTTT CASSLGQGFGNTEAFF
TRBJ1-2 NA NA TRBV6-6 TGTGCCAGCAGTGCATTACAGGGTAGGGGCTACACCTTC CASSALQGRGYTF
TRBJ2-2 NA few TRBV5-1 TGCGCCAGCAGCTTGATGATCGGGGAGCTGTTTTTT CASSLMIGELFF
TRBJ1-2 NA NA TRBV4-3 TGCGCCAGCAGCCAACCCCAAGTCGGGGGTGGCTACACCTTC CASSQPQVGGGYTF
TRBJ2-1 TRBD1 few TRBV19 TGTGCCAGCAGACAGGGCGGGAATGAGCAGTTCTTC CASRQGGNEQFF
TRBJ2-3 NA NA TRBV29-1 TGCAGCGCCGAGCGGACAGCAGATACGCAGTATTTT CSAERTADTQYF
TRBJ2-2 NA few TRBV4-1 TGCGCCAGCAGCCGCATACTGAACACCGGGGAGCTGTTTTTT CASSRILNTGELFF
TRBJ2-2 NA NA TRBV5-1 TGCGCCAGCACCCAGTTGCGGGTGGACACCGGGGAGCTGTTTTTT CASTQLRVDTGELFF
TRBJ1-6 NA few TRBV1 TGCACCAGCAGCCAACCACCAGGGGGGAATTCACCCCTCCACTTT CTSSQPPGGNSPLHF
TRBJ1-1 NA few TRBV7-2 TGTGCCAGCAGCCTTGGACAGAACACTGAAGCTTTCTTT CASSLGQNTEAFF
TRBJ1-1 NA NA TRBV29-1 TGCAGCGTTGAAGAGGGTCGGGGAACTGAAGCTTTCTTT CSVEEGRGTEAFF
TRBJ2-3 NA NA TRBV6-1 TGTGCCAGCGCCTCAGGGGCAGCCGGCACAGATACGCAGTATTTT CASASGAAGTDTQYF
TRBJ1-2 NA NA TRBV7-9 TGTGCCAGCAGCCGCGGGACTGCGGGGTCTGGCTACACCTTC CASSRGTAGSGYTF
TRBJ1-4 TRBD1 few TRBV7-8 TGTGCCAGCAGCGTCAGGGGGCGACGGGTTGAAAAACTGTTTTTT CASSVRGRRVEKLFF
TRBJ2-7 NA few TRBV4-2 TGTGCCAGCAGCCCCCGGACAGACTATCGCTCCTACGAGCAGTACTTC CASSPRTDYRSYEQYF
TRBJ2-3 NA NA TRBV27 TGTGCCAGCAGTTTATGGGCGGCGAACACAGATACGCAGTATTTT CASSLWAANTDTQYF
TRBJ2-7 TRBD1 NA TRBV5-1 TGCGCCAGCAGCTGGACGGGACAGGGGGCGTTGTCCGAGCAGTACTTC CASSWTGQGALSEQYF
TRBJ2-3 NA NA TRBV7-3 TGTGCCAGCAGCTTATTTACAGATACGCAGTATTTT CASSLFTDTQYF
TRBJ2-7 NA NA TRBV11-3 TGTGCCAGCAGCTTAGGCTCCGCCTACGAGCAGTACTTC CASSLGSAYEQYF
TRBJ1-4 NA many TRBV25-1 TGTGCCAGCAGTATGGCAGTAGATGAAAAACTGTTTTTT CASSMAVDEKLFF
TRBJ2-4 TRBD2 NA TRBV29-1 TGCAGCGTTGATTTAGCGGGGGCTAAAAACATTCAGTACTTC CSVDLAGAKNIQYF
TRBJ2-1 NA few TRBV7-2 TGTGCCAGCAGCTTTGGAGGGGGCGATGAGCAGTTCTTC CASSFGGGDEQFF
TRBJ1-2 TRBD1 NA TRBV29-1 TGCAGCGGCCGGGGACAGGGCTATGGCTACACCTTC CSGRGQGYGYTF
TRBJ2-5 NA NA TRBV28 TGTGCCAGCAGTTTCTGGGGCAGGGAGACCCAGTACTTC CASSFWGRETQYF
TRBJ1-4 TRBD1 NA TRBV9 TGTGCCAGCAGCGTAGGCGGGACAGGGAAAGAAAAACTGTTTTTT CASSVGGTGKEKLFF
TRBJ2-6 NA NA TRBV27 TGTGCCAGCAGTTTACTCTCTGGGGCCAACGTCCTGACTTTC CASSLLSGANVLTF
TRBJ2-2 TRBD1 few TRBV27 TGTGCCAGCAGGACAGGGGGCGTCGGACGGCTGTTTTTT CASRTGGVGRLFF
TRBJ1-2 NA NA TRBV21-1 TGTGGAGGAGACTACTATGGCTACACCTTC CGGDYYGYTF
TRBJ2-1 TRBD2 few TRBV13 TGTGCCAGCAGCTTAGACGTAGCGGGAGAGCAGTTCTTC CASSLDVAGEQFF
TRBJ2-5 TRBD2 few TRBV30 TGTGCCTGGAGTAGGGGGCTCCTAGCGGGGGCCCAAGAGACCCAGTACTTC CAWSRGLLAGAQETQYF
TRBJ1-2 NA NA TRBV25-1 TGTGCCAGCACCGACGGAGTCTATGGCTACACCTTC CASTDGVYGYTF
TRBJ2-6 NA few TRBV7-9 TGTGCCAGCAGCACCGGGGCGCCGTCTGGGGCCAACGTCCTGACTTTC CASSTGAPSGANVLTF
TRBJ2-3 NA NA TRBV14 TGTGCCAGCAGCCCGGGACTTCTGCTCGAGGCAGATACGCAGTATTTT CASSPGLLLEADTQYF
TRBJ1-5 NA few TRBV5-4 TGTGCCAGCAGCTCGGGCGGGGCGGCTCAGCCCCAGCATTTT CASSSGGAAQPQHF